The clone carrying this T cell receptor (beta chain) was found once. The antigen is undetermined. Data came from immunoSEQ multiplex PCR; TCRdb stores just in-frame clones and leaves some out. The sample carries 15,000 to 20,000 clones, 90% to 95% recorded once. These data come from a study of OX40 agonist ivuxolimab in advanced cancers. In the study overall: The treatment was a fully human IgG2 OX40 agonist, ivuxolimab. Study-level findings and limits: Compared with CD4+, CD8+ T cells on average had more expanded clones. Both blood CD4+ and CD8+ T cells showed clonal growth by week 6 at 0.1 to 3.0 mg/kg.

Systemic immunosuppression or autoimmune disease history was grounds to exclude patients. The receptor's source is an adult with an advanced solid tumor such as melanoma, head and neck, liver or kidney cancer. This sample comprised CD4+ or CD8+ T cells sorted from blood, obtained in a trial of the OX40 agonist ivuxolimab.

The CDR3 DNA is TGTGCCAGCAGTATCGGGACAGGGGGTTACGAGCAGTACTTC. Its protein product is CASSIGTGGYEQYF. The rearrangement links TRBV27 to TRBJ2-7, with 11 bases identical to TRBD1. V dropped 5 bases and J dropped 4; count of bases not matched to a gene: 4. This CDR3 region has 14 residues. The germline CDR1 and CDR2 sequences are MNHEY and SMNVEV (reference sequence).